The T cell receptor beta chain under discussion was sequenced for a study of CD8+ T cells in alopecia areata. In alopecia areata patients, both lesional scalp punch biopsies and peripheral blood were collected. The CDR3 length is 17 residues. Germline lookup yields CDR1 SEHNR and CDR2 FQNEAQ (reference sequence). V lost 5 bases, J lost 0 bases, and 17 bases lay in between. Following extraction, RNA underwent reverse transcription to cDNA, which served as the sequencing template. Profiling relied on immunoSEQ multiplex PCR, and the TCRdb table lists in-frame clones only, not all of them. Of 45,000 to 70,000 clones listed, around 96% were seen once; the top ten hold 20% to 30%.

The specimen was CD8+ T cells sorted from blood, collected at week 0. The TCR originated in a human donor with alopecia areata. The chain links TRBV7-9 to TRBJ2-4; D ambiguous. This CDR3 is CASSRTAASLAKNIQYF. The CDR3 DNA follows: TGTGCCAGCAGCCGAACTGCTGCTTCTCTAGCCAAAAACATTCAGTACTTC.